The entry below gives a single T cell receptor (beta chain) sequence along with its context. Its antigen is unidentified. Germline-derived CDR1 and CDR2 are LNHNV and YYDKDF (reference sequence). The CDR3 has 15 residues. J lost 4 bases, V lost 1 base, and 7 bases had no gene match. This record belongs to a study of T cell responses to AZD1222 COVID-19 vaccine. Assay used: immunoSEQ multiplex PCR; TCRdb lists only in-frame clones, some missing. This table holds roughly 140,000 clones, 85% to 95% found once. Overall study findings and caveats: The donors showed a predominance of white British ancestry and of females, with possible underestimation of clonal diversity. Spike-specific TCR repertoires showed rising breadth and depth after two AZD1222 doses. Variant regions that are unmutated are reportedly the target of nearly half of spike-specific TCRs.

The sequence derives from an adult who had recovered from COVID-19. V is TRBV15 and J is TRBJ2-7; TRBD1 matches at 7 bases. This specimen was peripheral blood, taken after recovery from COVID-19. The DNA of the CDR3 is TGTGCCACCAGCAGAGTCGAGGGGGCCAGGTACGAGCAGTACTTC. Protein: CATSRVEGARYEQYF.